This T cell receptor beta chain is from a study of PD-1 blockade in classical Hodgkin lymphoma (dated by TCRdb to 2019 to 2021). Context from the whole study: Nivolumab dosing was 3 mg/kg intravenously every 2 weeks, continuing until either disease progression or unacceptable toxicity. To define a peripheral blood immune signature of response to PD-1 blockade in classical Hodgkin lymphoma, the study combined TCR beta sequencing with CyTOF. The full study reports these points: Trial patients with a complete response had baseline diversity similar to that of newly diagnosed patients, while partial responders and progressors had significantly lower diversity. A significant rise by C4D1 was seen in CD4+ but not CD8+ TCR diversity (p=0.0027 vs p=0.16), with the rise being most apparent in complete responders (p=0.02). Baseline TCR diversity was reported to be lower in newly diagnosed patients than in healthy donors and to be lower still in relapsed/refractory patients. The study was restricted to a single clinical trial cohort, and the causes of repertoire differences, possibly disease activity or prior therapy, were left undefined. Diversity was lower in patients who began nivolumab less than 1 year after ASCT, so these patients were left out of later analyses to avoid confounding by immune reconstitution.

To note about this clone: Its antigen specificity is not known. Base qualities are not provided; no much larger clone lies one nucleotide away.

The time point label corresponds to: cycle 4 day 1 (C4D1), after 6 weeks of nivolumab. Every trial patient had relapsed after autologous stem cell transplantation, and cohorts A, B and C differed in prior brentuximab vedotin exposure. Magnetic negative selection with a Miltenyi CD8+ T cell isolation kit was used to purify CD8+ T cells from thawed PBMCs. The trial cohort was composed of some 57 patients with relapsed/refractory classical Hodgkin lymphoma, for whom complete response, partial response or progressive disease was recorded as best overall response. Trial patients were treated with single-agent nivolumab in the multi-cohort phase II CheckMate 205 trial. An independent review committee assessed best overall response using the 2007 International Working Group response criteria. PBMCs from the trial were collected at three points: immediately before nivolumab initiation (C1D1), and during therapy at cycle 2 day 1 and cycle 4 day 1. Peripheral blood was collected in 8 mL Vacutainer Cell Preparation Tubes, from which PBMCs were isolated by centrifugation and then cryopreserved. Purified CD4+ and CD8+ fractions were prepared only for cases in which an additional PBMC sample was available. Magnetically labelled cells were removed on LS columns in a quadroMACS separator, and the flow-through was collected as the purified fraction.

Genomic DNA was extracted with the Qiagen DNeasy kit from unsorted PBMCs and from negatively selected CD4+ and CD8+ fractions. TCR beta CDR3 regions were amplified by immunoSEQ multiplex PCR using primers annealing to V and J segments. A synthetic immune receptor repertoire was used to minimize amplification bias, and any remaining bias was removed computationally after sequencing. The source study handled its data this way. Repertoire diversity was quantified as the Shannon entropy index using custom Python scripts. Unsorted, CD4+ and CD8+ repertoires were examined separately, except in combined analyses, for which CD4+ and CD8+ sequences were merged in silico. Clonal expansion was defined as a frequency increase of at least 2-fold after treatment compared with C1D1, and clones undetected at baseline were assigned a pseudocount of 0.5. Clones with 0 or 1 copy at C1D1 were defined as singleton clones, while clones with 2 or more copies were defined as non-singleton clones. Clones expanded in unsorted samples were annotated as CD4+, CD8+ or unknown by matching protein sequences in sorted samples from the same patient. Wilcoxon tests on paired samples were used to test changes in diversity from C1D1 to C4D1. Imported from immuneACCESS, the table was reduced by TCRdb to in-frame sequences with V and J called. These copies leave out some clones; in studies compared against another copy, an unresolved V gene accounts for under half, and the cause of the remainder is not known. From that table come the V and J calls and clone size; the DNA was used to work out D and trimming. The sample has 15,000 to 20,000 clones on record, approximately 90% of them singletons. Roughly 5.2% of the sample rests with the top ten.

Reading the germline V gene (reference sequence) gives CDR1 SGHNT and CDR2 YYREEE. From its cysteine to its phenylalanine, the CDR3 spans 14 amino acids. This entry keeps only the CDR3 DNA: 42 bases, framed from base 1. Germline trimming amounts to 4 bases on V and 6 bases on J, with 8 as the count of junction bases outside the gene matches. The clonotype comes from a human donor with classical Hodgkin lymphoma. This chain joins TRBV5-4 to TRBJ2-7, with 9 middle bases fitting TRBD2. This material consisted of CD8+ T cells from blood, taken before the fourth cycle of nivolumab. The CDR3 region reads CASSLEAGGLEQYF. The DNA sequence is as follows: TGTGCCAGCAGCCTAGAAGCGGGGGGCCTCGAGCAGTACTTC.